This record looks at one T cell receptor (beta chain) sequence and its context. Its antigen remains unknown. The data stem from a study of T cells in tuberculosis. Tuberculin skin test and IGRA determined adolescents' latent tuberculosis status at entry. The study's findings and limits: A GMM-specific repertoire classifier reached about 90% accuracy, AUROC under 0.95.

Using immunoSEQ multiplex PCR, the repertoire was profiled, and TCRdb retains in-frame clones only, with some absent. The sample carries about 20,000 clones, 80% to 90% recorded once. The V and J ends lost 1 base and 6 bases respectively, with 9 bases between them. CDR1 and CDR2 from the germline V gene are SGHTA and FQGTGA. This CDR3 spans 13 amino acids. The chain employs TRBV7-3 and TRBJ1-2; D remains unclear. The sequenced sample consisted of PBMCs. The clonotype was recovered from a donor between 10 and 29 years old with latent tuberculosis or without tuberculosis infection. CDR3 DNA sequence: TGTGCCAGCAGCTTAAACAACACGAATGGCTACACCTTC. Translation gives CASSLNNTNGYTF.